This T cell receptor (beta chain) was profiled in a study of PD-L1 blockade in urothelial cancer. Overall study: When patients started atezolizumab in the mid-2010s, it was given at 1,200 mg intravenously every 3 weeks.

The CDR3 totals 13 residues. V lost 8 bases and J lost 3; bases outside the gene matches: 6. The germline V gene encodes CDR1 MDHEN and CDR2 SYDVKM. Here immunoSEQ multiplex PCR was the method, and the copy in TCRdb shows in-frame clones only, minus some. The sample gives some 19,000 clones, 90% of which show up once; 16% is in the top ten. The specimen comprised PBMCs, sampled around atezolizumab (anti-PD-L1) treatment. The TCR originated in a woman in her fifties or sixties with urothelial cancer. The gene calls are TRBV28 and TRBJ2-7; the match to TRBD2 covers 8 bases. The CDR3 sequence is CASDSLAGYEQYF. DNA for the CDR3: TGTGCCAGCGACTCCCTAGCGGGCTACGAGCAGTACTTC.